This T cell receptor beta chain was profiled in a study of regulatory T cells in long-lasting Graves disease. Study-wide findings and caveats: Segments TRBV28, TRBJ1-2 and TRBJ2-5 showed preferential usage in persistent disease. Among persistent patients, a larger number of public clonotypes were shared (approximately 2,900) than among newly diagnosed patients (under 1,000).

This clonotype was detected only once. Its antigen is currently unknown. The authors built TCR beta libraries using iRepertoire HTBI primers and Arm-PCR of CDR3 regions. TCRdb passed the multiplex PCR reads through MiXCR, listing each CDR3 protein once. The sample comprises 600,000 to 800,000 distinct CDR3 sequences, about 30% of which are singletons, and 35% to 55% rests with the top ten. The CDR3 length is 16 residues. The V end lost 3 bases, the J end lost 2 bases, and 17 bases lay between the germline ends. Germline V CDR1 and CDR2: SGHRS, YFSETQ. Time point of the sample: persistent/refractory GD, antithyroid drugs over 5 years with positive TRAb. From PBMCs, RNA was extracted and then used to make the TCR library. An endocrinology department located in Xi'an, China, was where the patients came from.

This sequence was found in a female donor with Graves disease. The V call is TRBV5-1, the J call TRBJ2-5; D gene ambiguous. Sequenced here: peripheral blood mononuclear cells (PBMCs), sampled when the disease was refractory, from a patient treated with antithyroid drugs. The CDR3 region is CASSYEGYSSQETQYF. The CDR3 nucleotides read TGCGCCAGCAGCTACGAAGGGTACAGTTCTCAAGAGACCCAGTACTTC.